These 2 T cell receptor beta chains were sequenced from one sample in a study of T-cell reconstitution after alpha-beta-depleted transplantation in children. Unique molecular identifiers were incorporated during preparation of the TCRbeta library. A single record per CDR3 protein comes from TCRdb applying MiXCR to the PCR reads. The sample has about 610,000 distinct CDR3 sequences; approximately 10% are singletons. The material was PBMCs from the stem cell graft donor, obtained from the stem cell graft. The origin of the receptors is a human donor who donated a stem cell graft to a child with acute myeloid leukemia.

This clonotype was observed a handful of times. The chain joins TRBV6-1 to TRBJ1-1, with 9 bases identical to TRBD1. This CDR3 comprises 14 residues. Germline values: CDR1 MNHNS, CDR2 SASEGT. The trim removed 4 bases at V and 1 base at J, leaving 1 base unmatched. CDR3: CASSVDRGNTEAFF. Here the CDR3 DNA reads TGTGCCAGCAGTGTGGACAGGGGGAACACTGAAGCTTTCTTT.

The CDR3 region has the DNA TGTGCCAGCAGTGGAAAGCGGACAGGGGGAACAGATACGCAGTATTTT. As protein: CASSGKRTGGTDTQYF. This rearrangement joins TRBV2 to TRBJ2-3; TRBD1 aligns across 10 bases. The germline V gene has CDR1 SNHLY and CDR2 FYNNEI. The CDR3 runs to 16 residues. After removal of 4 bases from V and 3 bases from J, the junction contained 7 bases not matched to a gene.